These 9 T cell receptor beta chains were all obtained from the same sample, sequenced in a study of long-term antiretroviral therapy in people with HIV. Running of the v3.0 immunoSEQ assay took place at survey level. Only in-frame clones appear in the TCRdb table, and some are missing; sequencing was by immunoSEQ multiplex PCR. Here the sample spans fewer than 25,000 clones, 90% to 95% being singletons. Sequenced material: unsorted PBMCs, taken almost 5 years after starting antiretroviral therapy. These receptors all come from a woman aged 50 to 65 with HIV.

This CDR3 reads CATGTESTDTQYF. The DNA for the CDR3 is TGTGCCACAGGGACGGAGAGCACAGATACGCAGTATTTT. This rearrangement joins TRBV28 to TRBJ2-3; D may correspond to TRBD1 or TRBD2 (5 bases each). Trimming pared 10 bases from V and 0 bases from J, leaving 11 bases between. The length of the CDR3 is 13 residues. CDR1 is MDHEN and CDR2 is SYDVKM in the germline V gene.

The chain uses TRBV7-9 and TRBJ2-5, with D perhaps TRBD1 or TRBD2 (5 bases each). Germline loops: CDR1 SEHNR, CDR2 FQNEAQ (reference sequence). This CDR3 is 15 amino acids long. Trimming took 0 bases from V and 5 from J, leaving 13 bases between them. The DNA of the CDR3 is TGTGCCAGCAGCTTAGCTGGGGGTACAGCGGAGACCCAGTACTTC. Protein product: CASSLAGGTAETQYF.

The rearrangement uses TRBV10-3 and TRBJ1-4; the D is unclear. Trimming pared 6 bases from V and 5 bases from J, leaving 13 bases between. CDR3 length: 14 residues. Germline V gene lookup returns CDR1 ENHRY and CDR2 SYGVKD. CDR3 residues: CAISREGQNEKLFF. In nucleotides, the CDR3 is TGTGCCATCAGCCGGGAGGGCCAGAATGAAAAACTGTTTTTT.

The chain links TRBV11-2 to TRBJ1-5; D unclear. CDR1 is SGHAT and CDR2 is FQNNGV in the germline V gene. This CDR3 spans 12 amino acids. Between the trimmed V and J ends, which lost 1 base and 7 bases, there was a span of 5 bases. CDR3 bases: TGTGCCAGCAGCTTAGCTGGCCAGCCCCAGCATTTT. It is translated as CASSLAGQPQHF. Together with reference TRBV11-2 and TRBJ1-5, the CDR3 gives the full variable domain: EAGVAQSPRYKIIEKRQSVAFWCNPISGHATLYWYQQILGQGPKLLIQFQNNGVVDDSQLPKDRFSAERLKGVDSTLKIQPAKLEDSAVYLCASSLAGQPQHFGDGTRLSIL.

The V and J genes are TRBV7-9 and TRBJ2-5, with 12 bases matching TRBD2. The germline CDR1 and CDR2 sequences are SEHNR and FQNEAQ (reference sequence). The V segment lost 4 bases and the J segment 1 base; nucleotides outside the gene matches: 10. There are 18 residues in the CDR3. DNA for the CDR3: TGTGCCAGCAGCTCGCTAGCGGGAGGGCCGGCTCTCCAAGAGACCCAGTACTTC. Its translation: CASSSLAGGPALQETQYF.

The chain carries TRBV6-5 and TRBJ1-1, with D possibly being TRBD1 (6 bases). Germline CDR1 MNHEY, CDR2 SVGAGI. Trimming cost V 7 bases and J 6 bases, with 15 bases left between them. The CDR3 covers 13 residues. As DNA, the CDR3 is TGTGCCAGCACCCCTAGTGGGGGCTCTGAAGCTTTCTTT. Translated, it gives CASTPSGGSEAFF.

The table lists this clone with a count of one. V gene TRBV28 combines with J gene TRBJ1-2; D gene unclear. CDR1 and CDR2 (germline): MDHEN, SYDVKM. V lost 6 bases, J lost 2 bases, and 10 bases lay in between. The CDR3 spans 13 residues. The chain's CDR3 is CASSRGTNYGYTF. The DNA for the CDR3 is TGTGCCAGCAGCCGAGGCACAAACTATGGCTACACCTTC.

The chain recombines TRBV7-2 with TRBJ2-2, with D uncertain. V was clipped by 1 base and J by 6 bases, with 6 bases between them. This CDR3 spans 13 amino acids. CDR1 is SGHTA and CDR2 is FQGNSA in the germline V gene. The CDR3 reads CASSLVTPGELFF. CDR3 nucleotide sequence: TGTGCCAGCAGCTTAGTTACCCCCGGGGAGCTGTTTTTT.

The rearrangement uses TRBV4-2 and TRBJ2-7; possible D gene TRBD2, 6 bases. The germline V gene encodes CDR1 LGHNA and CDR2 YNFKEQ. The ends were cut back, 4 bases at V and 4 bases at J, with 20 bases in the middle. The CDR3 spans 16 residues. The CDR3 protein is CASSRSAGTEGYEQYF. As DNA, the CDR3 is TGTGCCAGCAGCCGGTCCGCCGGGACGGAGGGGTACGAGCAGTACTTC.